Sequencing of this T cell receptor beta chain was carried out in a study of human T cells and chemical hapten exposure. The overall study: Upper-back patch tests with 0.01% DPC were read at 6 days. Study-wide results and caveats: Significantly more large CDR3 similarity clusters arose among expanded TCRs than among controls.

This CDR3 has 13 residues. The ends lost 5 bases at V and 4 bases at J; junction bases unmatched: 3. The sample holds many counts of this clonotype. No antigen is known for it. It was the library that attached unique molecular identifiers to individual cDNA molecules. TCRdb used MiXCR to reprocess the RACE reads, holding one entry per CDR3 protein. In the table there are 75,000 to 100,000 distinct CDR3 sequences, over 9.5% of which are singletons. Time point reported: patch test 1, 2 weeks after DPC sensitization. Sample treatment: therapeutic diphenylcyclopropenone sensitization with weekly scalp DPC. The study drew its donors from alopecia patients who were 18 to 70 years old and suitable for DPC.

Here the sequenced sample was whole blood, taken in connection with sensitization to the hapten diphenylcyclopropenone (DPC). This chain uses TRBV12-3 or TRBV12-4 with TRBJ1-2; 8 bases map to TRBD1. The sequence derives from a man aged 35 to 55 with alopecia areata. Some clones in this sample may be carry-over from other donors' samples. CDR3 DNA sequence: TGTGCCAGCAGTCAGGACAGGGTCTATGGCTACACCTTC. Translating gives CASSQDRVYGYTF.